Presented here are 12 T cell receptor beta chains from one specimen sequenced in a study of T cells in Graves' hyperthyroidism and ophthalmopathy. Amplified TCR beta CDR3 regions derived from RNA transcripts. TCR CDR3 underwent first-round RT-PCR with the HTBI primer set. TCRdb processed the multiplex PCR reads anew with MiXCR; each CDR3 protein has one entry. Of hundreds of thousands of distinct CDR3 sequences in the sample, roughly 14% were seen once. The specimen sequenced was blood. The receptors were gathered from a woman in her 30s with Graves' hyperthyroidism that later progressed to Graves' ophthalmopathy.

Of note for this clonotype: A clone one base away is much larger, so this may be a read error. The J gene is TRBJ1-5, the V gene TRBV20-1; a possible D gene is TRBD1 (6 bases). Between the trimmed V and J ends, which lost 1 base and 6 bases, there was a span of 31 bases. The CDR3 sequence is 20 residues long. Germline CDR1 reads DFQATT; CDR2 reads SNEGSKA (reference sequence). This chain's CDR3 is CSARAPATPPKRQVGQPQHF. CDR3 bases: TGCAGTGCTAGAGCTCCAGCCACCCCCCCAAAAAGACAGGTCGGTCAGCCCCAGCATTTT.

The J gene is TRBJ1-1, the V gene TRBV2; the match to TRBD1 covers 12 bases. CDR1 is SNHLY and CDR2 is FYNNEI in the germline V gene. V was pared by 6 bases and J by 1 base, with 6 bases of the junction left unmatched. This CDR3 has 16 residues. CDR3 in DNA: TGTGCCAGCAGCGGGACAGGGGGCGGTCCGAACACTGAAGCTTTCTTT. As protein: CASSGTGGGPNTEAFF.

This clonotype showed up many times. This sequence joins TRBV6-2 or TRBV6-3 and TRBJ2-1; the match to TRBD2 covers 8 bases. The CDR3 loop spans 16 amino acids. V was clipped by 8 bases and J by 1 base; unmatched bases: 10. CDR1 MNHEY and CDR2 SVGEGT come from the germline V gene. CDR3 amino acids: CASLNAGTRSYNEQFF. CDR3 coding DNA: TGTGCCAGCTTAAACGCCGGGACTAGGTCCTACAATGAGCAGTTCTTC.

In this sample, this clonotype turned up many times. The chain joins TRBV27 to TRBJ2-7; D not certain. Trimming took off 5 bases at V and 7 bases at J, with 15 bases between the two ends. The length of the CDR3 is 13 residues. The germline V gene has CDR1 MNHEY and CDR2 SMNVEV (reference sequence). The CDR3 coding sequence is TGTGCCAGCAGTCCCTCAGACTCCAGGGAGCAGTACTTC. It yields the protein CASSPSDSREQYF.

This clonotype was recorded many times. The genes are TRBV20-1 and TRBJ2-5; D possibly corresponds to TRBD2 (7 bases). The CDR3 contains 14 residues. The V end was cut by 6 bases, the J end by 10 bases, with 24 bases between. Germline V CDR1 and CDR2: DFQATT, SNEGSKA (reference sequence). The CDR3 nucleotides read TGCAGTGCGACTACAGGGTCCTGGGGGGGAGGCCAGTACTTC. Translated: CSATTGSWGGGQYF.

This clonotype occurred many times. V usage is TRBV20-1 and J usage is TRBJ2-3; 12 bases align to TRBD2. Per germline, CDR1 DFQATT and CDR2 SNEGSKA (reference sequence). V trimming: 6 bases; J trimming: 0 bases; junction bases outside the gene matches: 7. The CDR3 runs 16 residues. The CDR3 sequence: CSASGLAGFSTDTQYF. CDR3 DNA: TGCAGTGCCTCCGGACTAGCGGGATTTAGCACAGATACGCAGTATTTT.

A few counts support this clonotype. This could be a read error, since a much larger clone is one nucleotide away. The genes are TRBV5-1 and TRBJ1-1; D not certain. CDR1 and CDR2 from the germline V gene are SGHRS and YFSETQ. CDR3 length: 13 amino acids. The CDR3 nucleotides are TGCCCCAGCAGCTTTGCTGGGGACACTGAAGCTTTCTTT. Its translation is CPSSFAGDTEAFF.

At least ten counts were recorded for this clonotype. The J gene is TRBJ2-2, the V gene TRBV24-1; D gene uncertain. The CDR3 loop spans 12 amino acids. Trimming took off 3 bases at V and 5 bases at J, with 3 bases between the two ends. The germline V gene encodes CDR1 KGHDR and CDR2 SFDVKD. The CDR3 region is CATSDPTGELFF. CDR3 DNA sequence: TGTGCCACCAGTGATCCTACCGGGGAGCTGTTTTTT.

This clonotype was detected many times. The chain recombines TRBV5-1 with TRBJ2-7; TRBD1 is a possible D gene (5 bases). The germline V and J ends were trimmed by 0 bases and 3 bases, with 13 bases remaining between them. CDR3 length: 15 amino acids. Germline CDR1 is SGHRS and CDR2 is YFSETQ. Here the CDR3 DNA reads TGCGCCAGCAGCTTGGAGGGGTCCCAAATCTACGAGCAGTACTTC. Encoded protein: CASSLEGSQIYEQYF.

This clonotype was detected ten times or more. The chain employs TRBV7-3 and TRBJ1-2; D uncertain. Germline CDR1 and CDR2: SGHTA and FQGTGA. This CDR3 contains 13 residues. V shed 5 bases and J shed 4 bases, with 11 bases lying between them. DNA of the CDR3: TGTGCCAGCAGCCCGGGGATGGGCTATGGCTACACCTTC. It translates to CASSPGMGYGYTF.

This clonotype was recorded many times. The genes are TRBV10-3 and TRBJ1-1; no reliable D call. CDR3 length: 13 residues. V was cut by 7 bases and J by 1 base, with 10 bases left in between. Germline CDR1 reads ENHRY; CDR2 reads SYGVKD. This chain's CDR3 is CAITASENTEAFF. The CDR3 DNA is TGTGCCATCACCGCATCAGAGAACACTGAAGCTTTCTTT.

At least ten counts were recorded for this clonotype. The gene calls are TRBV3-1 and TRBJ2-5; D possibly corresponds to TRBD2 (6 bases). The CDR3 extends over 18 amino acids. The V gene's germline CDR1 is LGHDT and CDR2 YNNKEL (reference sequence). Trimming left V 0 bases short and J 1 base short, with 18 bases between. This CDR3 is CASSQDELDFGGQETQYF. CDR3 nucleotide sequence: TGTGCCAGCAGCCAAGATGAGTTGGACTTCGGGGGCCAAGAGACCCAGTACTTC.